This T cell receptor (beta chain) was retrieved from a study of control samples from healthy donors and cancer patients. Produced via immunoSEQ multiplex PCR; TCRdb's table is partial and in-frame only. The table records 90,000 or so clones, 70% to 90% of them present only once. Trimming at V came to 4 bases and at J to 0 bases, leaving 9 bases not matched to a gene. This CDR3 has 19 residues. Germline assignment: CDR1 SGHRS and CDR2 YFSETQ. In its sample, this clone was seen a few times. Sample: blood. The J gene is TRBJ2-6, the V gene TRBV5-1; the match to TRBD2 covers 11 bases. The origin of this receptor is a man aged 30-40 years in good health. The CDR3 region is CASSEGTSGRSSGANVLTF. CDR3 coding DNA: TGCGCCAGCAGCGAGGGGACTAGCGGTCGTAGCTCTGGGGCCAACGTCCTGACTTTC.